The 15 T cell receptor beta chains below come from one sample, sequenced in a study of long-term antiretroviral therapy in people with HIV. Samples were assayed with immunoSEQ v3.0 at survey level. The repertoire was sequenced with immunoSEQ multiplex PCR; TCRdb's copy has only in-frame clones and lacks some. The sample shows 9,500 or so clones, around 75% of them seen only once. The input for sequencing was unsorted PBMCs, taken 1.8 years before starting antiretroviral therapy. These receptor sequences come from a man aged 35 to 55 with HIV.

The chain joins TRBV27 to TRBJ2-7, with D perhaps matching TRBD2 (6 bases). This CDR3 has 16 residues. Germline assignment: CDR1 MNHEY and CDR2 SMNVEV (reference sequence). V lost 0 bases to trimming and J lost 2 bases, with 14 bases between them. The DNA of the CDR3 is TGTGCCAGCAGTTTATCGCGCGGGACGATAACCTACGAGCAGTACTTC. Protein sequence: CASSLSRGTITYEQYF.

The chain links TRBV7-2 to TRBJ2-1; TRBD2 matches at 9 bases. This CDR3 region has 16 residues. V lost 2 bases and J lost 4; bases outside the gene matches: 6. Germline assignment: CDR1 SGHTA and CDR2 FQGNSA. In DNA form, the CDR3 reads TGTGCCAGCAGCTTATTTCAAGCGGGGGGATACAATGAGCAGTTCTTC. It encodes CASSLFQAGGYNEQFF.

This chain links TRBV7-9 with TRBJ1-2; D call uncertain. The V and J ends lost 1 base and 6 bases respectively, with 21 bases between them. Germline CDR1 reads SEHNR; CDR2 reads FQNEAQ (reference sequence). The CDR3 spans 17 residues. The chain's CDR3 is CASSLGRGQNNEDGYTF. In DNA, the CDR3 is TGTGCCAGCAGCTTAGGTCGGGGTCAGAATAATGAGGATGGCTACACCTTC. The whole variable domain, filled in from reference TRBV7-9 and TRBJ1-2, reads DTGVSQNPRHKITKRGQNVTFRCDPISEHNRLYWYRQTLGQGPEFLTYFQNEAQLEKSRLLSDRFSAERPKGSFSTLEIQRTEQGDSAMYLCASSLGRGQNNEDGYTFGSGTRLTVV.

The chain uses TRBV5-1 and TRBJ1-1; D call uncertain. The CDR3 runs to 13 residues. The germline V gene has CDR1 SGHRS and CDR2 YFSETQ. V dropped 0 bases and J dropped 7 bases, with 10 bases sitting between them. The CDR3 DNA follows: TGCGCCAGCAGCTTGGAGGTAGGGTATGAAGCTTTCTTT. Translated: CASSLEVGYEAFF.

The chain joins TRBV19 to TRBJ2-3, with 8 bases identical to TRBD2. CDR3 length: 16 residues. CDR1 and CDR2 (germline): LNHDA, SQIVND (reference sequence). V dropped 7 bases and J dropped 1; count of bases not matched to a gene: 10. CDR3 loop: CASTGGGSLRTDTQYF. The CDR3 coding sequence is TGTGCCAGTACGGGCGGGGGGTCCCTCCGCACAGATACGCAGTATTTT.

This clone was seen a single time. CDR3 in amino acids: CASSLRASALNTGELFF. The DNA of the CDR3 is TGCGCCAGCAGCTTAAGGGCCTCCGCGTTGAACACCGGGGAGCTGTTTTTT. The V call is TRBV5-1, the J call TRBJ2-2; no firm D call. The ends were cut back, 2 bases at V and 1 base at J, with 15 bases in the middle. Germline lookup yields CDR1 SGHRS and CDR2 YFSETQ. This CDR3 is 17 amino acids long. The whole variable domain, remainder taken from reference TRBV5-1 and TRBJ2-2, is KAGVTQTPRYLIKTRGQQVTLSCSPISGHRSVSWYQQTPGQGLQFLFEYFSETQRNKGNFPGRFSGRQFSNSRSEMNVSTLELGDSALYLCASSLRASALNTGELFFGEGSRLTVL.

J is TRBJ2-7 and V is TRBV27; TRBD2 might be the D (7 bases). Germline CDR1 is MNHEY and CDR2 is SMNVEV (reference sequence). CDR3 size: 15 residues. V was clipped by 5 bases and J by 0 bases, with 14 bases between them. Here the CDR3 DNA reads TGTGCCAGCAGTGCTTGGGGGGGCTCCTCCTACGAGCAGTACTTC. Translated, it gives CASSAWGGSSYEQYF.

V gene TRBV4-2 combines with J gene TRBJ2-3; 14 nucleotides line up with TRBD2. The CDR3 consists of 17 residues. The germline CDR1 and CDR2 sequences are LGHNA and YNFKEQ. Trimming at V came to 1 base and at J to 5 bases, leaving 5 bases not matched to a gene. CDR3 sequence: CASSQATSGGARDTQYF. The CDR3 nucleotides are TGTGCCAGCAGCCAAGCGACTAGCGGGGGGGCAAGAGATACGCAGTATTTT.

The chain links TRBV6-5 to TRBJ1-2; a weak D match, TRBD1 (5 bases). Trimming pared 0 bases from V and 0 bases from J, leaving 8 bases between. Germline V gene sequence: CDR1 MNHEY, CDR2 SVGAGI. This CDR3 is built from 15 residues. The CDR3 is CASSYSPGSNYGYTF. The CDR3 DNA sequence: TGTGCCAGCAGTTACTCTCCAGGGTCTAACTATGGCTACACCTTC.

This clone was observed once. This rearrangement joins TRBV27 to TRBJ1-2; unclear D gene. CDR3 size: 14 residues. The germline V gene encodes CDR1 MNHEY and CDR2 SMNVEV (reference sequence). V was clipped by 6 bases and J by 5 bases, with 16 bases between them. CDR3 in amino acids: CASSPDTVDYGYTF. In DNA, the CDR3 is TGTGCCAGCAGCCCCGACACGGTTGATTATGGCTACACCTTC.

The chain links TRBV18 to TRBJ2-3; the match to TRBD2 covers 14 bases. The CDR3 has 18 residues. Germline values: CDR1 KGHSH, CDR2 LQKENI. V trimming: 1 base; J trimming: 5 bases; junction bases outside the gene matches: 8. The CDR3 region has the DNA TGTGCCAGCTCACCACTCCCCGGGACTAGCGGGGGTGGAGATACGCAGTATTTT. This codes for CASSPLPGTSGGGDTQYF.

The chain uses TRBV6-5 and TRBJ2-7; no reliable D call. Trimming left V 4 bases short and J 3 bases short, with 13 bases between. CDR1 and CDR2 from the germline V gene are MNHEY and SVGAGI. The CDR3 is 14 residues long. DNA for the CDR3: TGTGCCAGCAGTTTTGGAATGCCTGGCTACGAGCAGTACTTC. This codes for CASSFGMPGYEQYF.

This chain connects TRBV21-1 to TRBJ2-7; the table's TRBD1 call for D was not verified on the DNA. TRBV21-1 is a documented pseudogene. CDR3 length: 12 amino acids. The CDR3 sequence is CASRGDSYEQYF. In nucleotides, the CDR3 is TGTGCCAGCAGAGGGGATTCCTACGAGCAGTACTTC.

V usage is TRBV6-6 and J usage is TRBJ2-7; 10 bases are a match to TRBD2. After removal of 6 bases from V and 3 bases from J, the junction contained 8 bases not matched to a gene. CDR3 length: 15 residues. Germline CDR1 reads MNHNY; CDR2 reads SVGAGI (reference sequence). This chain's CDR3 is CASRQLAGPLYEQYF. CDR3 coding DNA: TGTGCCAGCAGACAACTAGCGGGGCCTCTCTACGAGCAGTACTTC.

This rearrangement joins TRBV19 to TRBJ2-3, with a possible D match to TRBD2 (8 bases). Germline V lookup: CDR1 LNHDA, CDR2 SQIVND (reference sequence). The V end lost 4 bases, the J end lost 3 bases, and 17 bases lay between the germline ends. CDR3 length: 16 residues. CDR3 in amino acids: CASSTPGGGRTDTQYF. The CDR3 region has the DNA TGTGCCAGTAGTACCCCGGGAGGGGGCCGGACAGATACGCAGTATTTT. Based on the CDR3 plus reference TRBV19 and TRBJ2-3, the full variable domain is DGGITQSPKYLFRKEGQNVTLSCEQNLNHDAMYWYRQDPGQGLRLIYYSQIVNDFQKGDIAEGYSVSREKKESFPLTVTSAQKNPTAFYLCASSTPGGGRTDTQYFGPGTRLTVL.